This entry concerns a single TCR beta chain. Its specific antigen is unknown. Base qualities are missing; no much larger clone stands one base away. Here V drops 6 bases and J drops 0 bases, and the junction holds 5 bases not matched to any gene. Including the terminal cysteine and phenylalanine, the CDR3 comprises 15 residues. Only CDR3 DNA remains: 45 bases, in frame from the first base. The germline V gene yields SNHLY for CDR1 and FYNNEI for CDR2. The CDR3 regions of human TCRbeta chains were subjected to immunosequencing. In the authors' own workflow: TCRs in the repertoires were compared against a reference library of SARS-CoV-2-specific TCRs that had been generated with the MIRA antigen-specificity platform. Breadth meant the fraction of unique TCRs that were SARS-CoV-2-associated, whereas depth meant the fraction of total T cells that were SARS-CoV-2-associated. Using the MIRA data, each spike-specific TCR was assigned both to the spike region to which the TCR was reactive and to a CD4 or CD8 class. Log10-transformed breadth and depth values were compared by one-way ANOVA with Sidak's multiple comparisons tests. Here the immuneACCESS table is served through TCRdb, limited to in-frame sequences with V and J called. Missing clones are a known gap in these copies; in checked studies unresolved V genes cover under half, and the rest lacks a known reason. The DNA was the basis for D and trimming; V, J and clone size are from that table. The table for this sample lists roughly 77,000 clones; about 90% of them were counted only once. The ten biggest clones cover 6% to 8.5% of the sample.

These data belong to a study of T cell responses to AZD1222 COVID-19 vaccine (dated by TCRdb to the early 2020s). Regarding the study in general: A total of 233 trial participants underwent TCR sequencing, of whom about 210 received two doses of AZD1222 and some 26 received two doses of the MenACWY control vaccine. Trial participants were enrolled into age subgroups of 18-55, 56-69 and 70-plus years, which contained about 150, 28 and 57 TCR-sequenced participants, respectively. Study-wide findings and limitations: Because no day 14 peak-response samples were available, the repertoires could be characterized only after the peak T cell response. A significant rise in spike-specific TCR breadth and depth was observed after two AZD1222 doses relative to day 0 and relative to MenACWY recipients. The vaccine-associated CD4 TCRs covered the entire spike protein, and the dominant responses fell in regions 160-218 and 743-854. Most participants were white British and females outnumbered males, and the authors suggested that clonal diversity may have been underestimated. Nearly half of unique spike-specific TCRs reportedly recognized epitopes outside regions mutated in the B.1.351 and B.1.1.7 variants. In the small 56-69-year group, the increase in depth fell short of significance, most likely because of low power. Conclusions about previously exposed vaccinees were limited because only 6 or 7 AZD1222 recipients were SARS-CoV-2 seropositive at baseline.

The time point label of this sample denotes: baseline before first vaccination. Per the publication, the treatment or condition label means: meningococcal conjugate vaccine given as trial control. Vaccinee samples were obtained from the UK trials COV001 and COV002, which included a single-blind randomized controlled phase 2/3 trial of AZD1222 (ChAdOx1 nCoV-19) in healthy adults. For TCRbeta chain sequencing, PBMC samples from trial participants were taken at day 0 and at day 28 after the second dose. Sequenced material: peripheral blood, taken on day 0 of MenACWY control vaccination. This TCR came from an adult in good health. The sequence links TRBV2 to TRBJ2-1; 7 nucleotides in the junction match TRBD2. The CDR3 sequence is CASSLAESSYNEQFF. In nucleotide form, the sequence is TGTGCCAGCAGCCTAGCGGAGAGCTCCTACAATGAGCAGTTCTTC.